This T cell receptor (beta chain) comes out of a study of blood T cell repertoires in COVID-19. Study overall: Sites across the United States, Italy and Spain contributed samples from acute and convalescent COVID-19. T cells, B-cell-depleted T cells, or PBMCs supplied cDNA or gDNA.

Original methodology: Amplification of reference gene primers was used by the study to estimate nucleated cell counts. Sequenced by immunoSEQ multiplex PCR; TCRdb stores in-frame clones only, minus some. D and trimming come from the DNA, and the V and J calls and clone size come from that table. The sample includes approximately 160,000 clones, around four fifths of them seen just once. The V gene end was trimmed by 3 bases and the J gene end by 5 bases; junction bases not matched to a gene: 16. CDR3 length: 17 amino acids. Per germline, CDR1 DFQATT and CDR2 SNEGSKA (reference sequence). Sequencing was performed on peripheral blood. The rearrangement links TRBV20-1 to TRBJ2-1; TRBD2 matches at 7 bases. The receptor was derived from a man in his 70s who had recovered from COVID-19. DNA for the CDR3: TGCAGTGCTAGTACTACTCAAGGCGGGAGTTGGAACAATGAGCAGTTCTTC. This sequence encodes CSASTTQGGSWNNEQFF.